This T cell receptor (beta chain) is from a study of T cells in Graves' hyperthyroidism and ophthalmopathy. The CDR3 extends over 17 amino acids. Germline V CDR1 and CDR2: MNHEY, SVGAGI. The ends were cut back, 0 bases at V and 0 bases at J, with 15 bases in the middle. Points from the study as a whole: Clonotypes that were expanded in thyroid above 0.001 mostly appeared in blood too. Ophthalmopathy could be told apart from stable hyperthyroidism with a 13 V-J model.

This clonotype was observed many times. Its antigen remains unknown. Amplification of TCR beta CDR3 regions was performed using RNA transcripts as template. HTBI primers drove first-round RT-PCR of the TCR CDR3. TCRdb processed the multiplex PCR reads anew with MiXCR; each CDR3 protein has one entry. This table holds about 290,000 distinct CDR3 sequences, roughly 15% found once. The sequence came from a woman aged 45-65 years with Graves' hyperthyroidism that later progressed to Graves' ophthalmopathy. V is TRBV6-5 and J is TRBJ2-7; perhaps D is TRBD1 or TRBD2 (5 bases each). The source material was blood. CDR3: CASSYSRWAGTSYEQYF. DNA of the CDR3: TGTGCCAGCAGTTACTCGAGATGGGCAGGGACCTCCTACGAGCAGTACTTC.